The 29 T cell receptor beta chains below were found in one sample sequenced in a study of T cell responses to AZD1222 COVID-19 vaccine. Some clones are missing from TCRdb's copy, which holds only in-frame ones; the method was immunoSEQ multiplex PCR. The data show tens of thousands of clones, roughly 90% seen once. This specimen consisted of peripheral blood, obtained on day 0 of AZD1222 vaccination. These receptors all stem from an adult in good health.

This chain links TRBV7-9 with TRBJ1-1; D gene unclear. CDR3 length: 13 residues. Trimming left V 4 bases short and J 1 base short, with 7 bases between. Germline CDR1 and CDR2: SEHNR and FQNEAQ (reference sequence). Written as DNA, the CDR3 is TGTGCCAGCAGCTCCTCTACGAACACTGAAGCTTTCTTT. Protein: CASSSSTNTEAFF.

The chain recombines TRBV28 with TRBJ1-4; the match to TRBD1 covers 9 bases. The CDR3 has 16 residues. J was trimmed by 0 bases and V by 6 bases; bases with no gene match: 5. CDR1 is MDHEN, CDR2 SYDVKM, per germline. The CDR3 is CASSPGTGPTNEKLFF. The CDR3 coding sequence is TGTGCCAGCAGCCCCGGGACAGGGCCAACTAATGAAAAACTGTTTTTT.

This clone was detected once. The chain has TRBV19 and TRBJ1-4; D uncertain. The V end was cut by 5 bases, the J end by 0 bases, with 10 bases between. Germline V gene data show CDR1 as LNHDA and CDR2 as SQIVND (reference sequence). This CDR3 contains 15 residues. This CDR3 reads CASSSSGATNEKLFF. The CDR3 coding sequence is TGTGCCAGTAGTTCCAGCGGGGCAACTAATGAAAAACTGTTTTTT.

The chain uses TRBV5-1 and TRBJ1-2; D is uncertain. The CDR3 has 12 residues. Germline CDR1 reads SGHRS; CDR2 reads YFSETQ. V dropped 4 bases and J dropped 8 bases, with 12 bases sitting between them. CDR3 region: CASSPSFGGYTF. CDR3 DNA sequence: TGCGCCAGCAGCCCGTCATTTGGGGGCTACACCTTC.

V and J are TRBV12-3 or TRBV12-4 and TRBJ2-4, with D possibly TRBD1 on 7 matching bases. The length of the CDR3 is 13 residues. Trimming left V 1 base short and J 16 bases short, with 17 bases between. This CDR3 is CASSLGGDRHEYF. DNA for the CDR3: TGTGCCAGCAGTTTAGGGGGGGACAGACACGAATACTTC.

This CDR3 reads CASSDRDQNEKLFF. The CDR3 region has the DNA TGTGCCAGCAGTGACCGGGACCAAAATGAAAAACTGTTTTTT. The chain carries TRBV2 and TRBJ1-4; tentative D call: TRBD1 (5 bases). Looked up from germline, CDR1 is SNHLY and CDR2 is FYNNEI. This CDR3 is 14 amino acids long. Trimming shortened V by 3 bases and J by 5 bases, and 10 bases separated the two germline ends.

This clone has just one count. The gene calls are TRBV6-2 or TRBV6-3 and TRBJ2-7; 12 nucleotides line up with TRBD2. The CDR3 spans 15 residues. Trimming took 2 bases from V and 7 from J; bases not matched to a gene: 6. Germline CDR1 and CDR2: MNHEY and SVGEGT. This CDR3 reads CASSYPASGREEQYF. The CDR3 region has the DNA TGTGCCAGCAGTTACCCCGCTAGCGGGAGGGAGGAGCAGTACTTC.

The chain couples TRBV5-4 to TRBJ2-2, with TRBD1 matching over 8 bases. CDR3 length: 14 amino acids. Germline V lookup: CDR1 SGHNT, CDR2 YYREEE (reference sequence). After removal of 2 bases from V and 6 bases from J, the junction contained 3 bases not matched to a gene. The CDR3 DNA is TGTGCCAGCAGCTTCAACAGGGGGTCCGGGGAGCTGTTTTTT. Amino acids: CASSFNRGSGELFF.

The CDR3 DNA follows: TGTGCCAGTAGTGCCCCCGGTTTCAGGTCAACTAATGAAAAACTGTTTTTT. Its translation: CASSAPGFRSTNEKLFF. V and J are TRBV19 and TRBJ1-4; D call uncertain. The CDR3 runs to 17 residues. Between the trimmed V and J ends, which lost 5 bases and 0 bases, there was a span of 16 bases. Germline V CDR1 and CDR2: LNHDA, SQIVND (reference sequence).

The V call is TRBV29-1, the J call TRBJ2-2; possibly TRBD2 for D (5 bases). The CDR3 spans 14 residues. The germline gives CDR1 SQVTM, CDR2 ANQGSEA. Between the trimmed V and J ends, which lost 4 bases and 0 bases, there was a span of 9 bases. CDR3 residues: CSVGGLTNTGELFF. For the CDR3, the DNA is TGCAGCGTTGGAGGGCTAACGAACACCGGGGAGCTGTTTTTT.

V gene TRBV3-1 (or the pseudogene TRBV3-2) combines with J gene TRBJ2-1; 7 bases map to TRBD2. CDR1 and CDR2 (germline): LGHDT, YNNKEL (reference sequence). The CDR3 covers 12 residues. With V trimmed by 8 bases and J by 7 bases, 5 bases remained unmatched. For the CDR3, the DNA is TGTGCCAGCGTTGGGGGGGGTAATGAGCAGTTCTTC. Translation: CASVGGGNEQFF.

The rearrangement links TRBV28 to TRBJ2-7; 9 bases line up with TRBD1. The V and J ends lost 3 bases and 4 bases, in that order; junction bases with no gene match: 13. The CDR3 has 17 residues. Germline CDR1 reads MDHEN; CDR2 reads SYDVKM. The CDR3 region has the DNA TGTGCCAGCAGTTTCTTGGTTTCCGGGACAGGGAGGTACGAGCAGTACTTC. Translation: CASSFLVSGTGRYEQYF.

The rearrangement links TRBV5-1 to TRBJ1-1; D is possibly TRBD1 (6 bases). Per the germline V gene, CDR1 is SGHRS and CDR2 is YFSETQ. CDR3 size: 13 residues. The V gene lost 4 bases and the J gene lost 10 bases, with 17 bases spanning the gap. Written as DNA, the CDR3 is TGCGCCAGCAGCCCAGGGTATCAAGGGGGAGCTTTCTTT. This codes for CASSPGYQGGAFF.

CDR3 sequence: CASSSGRARNEQYF. The CDR3 bases are TGTGCCAGCAGTAGTGGGAGAGCGAGGAACGAGCAGTACTTC. The chain employs TRBV28 and TRBJ2-7, with D maybe TRBD2 (5 bases). CDR1 is MDHEN and CDR2 is SYDVKM in the germline V gene. With 5 bases removed from V and 5 bases from J, the gap between germline ends came to 16 bases. The CDR3 covers 14 residues.

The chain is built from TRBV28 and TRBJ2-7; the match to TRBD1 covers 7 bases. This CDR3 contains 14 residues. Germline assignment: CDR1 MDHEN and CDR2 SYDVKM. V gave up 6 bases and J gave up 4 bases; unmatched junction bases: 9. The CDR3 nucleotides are TGTGCCAGCAGCTTGGGGCAGGGGGTGTACGAGCAGTACGTC. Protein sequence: CASSLGQGVYEQYV.

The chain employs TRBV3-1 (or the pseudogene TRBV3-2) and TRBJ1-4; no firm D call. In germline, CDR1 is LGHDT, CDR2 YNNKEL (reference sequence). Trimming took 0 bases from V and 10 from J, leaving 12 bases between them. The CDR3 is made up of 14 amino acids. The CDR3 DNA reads TGTGCCAGCAGCCAAGAAAGGAAAAGCGGAAAACTGTTTTTT. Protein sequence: CASSQERKSGKLFF.

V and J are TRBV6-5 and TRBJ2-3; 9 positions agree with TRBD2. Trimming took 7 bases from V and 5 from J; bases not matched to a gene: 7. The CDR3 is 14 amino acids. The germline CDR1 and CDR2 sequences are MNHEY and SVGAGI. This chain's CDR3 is CASKIAGVVDTQYF. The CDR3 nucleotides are TGTGCCAGCAAGATAGCGGGAGTGGTAGATACGCAGTATTTT.

The CDR3 loop reads CATSRDGGPSEKLFF. CDR3 DNA: TGTGCCACCAGCAGAGATGGGGGGCCCAGTGAAAAACTGTTTTTT. V and J are TRBV15 and TRBJ1-4, with a possible D match to TRBD1 (6 bases). Germline loops: CDR1 LNHNV, CDR2 YYDKDF (reference sequence). The length of the CDR3 is 15 residues. V dropped 0 bases and J dropped 7 bases, with 12 bases sitting between them.

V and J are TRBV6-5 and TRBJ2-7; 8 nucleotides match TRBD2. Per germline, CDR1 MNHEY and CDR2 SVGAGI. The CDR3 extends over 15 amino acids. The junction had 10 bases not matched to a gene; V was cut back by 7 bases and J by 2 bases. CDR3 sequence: CASTLPREGPYEQYF. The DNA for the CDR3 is TGTGCCAGCACCCTCCCCCGGGAGGGCCCCTACGAGCAGTACTTC.

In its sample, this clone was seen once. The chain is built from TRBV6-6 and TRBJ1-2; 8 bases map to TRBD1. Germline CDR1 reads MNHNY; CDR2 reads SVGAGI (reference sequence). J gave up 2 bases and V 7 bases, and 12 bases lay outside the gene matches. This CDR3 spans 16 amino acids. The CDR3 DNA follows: TGTGCCAGCACCCCCCCCAGGGGGCGAGAGAACTATGGCTACACCTTC. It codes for CASTPPRGRENYGYTF.

The CDR3 region is CASSPGGAGTDTQYF. The CDR3 DNA is TGTGCCAGCAGCCCCGGGGGGGCCGGCACAGATACGCAGTATTTT. The chain uses TRBV11-3 and TRBJ2-3, with TRBD2 matching over 8 bases. V shed 5 bases, J shed 1 base, and the junction held 5 bases outside the gene matches. The length of the CDR3 is 15 residues. The germline V gene has CDR1 SGHNT and CDR2 YENEEA.

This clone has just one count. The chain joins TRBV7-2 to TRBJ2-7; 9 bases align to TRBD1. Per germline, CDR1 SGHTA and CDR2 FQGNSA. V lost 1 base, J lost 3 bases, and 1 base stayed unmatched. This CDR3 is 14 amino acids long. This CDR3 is CASSLGDRVYEQYV. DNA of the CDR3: TGTGCCAGCAGCTTAGGGGACAGGGTCTACGAGCAGTACGTC.

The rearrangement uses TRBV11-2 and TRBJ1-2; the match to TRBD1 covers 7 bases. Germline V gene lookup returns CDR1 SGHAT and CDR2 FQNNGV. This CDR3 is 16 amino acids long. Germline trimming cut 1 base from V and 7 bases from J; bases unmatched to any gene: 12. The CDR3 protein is CASSLAYRGRRRGYTF. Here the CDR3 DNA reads TGTGCCAGCAGCTTAGCCTACAGGGGCCGACGACGTGGCTACACCTTC.

DNA of the CDR3: TGTGCCAGCAGTACTAGCGGGAGGAAGAACGAGCAGTACTTC. Its protein product is CASSTSGRKNEQYF. This chain joins TRBV28 and TRBJ2-7; 12 bases are shared with TRBD2. This CDR3 spans 14 amino acids. The J segment lost 5 bases and the V segment lost 5 bases, leaving 4 bases of the junction unmatched. The germline V gene encodes CDR1 MDHEN and CDR2 SYDVKM.

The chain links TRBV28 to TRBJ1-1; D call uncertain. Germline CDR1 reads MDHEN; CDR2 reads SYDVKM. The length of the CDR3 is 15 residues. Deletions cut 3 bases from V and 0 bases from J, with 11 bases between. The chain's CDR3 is CASSLWLGMNTEAFF. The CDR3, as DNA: TGTGCCAGCAGTTTGTGGTTAGGGATGAACACTGAAGCTTTCTTT.

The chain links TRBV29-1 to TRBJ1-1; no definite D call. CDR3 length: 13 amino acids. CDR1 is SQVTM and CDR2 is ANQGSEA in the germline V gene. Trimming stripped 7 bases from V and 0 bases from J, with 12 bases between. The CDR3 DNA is TGCAGCGAGATGGTGTGGATGAACACTGAAGCTTTCTTT. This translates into CSEMVWMNTEAFF.

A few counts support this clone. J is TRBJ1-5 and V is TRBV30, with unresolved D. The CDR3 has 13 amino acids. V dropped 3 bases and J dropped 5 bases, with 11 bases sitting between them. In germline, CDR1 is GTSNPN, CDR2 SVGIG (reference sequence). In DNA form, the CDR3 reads TGTGCCTGGAGCATGGGCCCGTATCAGCCCCAGCATTTT. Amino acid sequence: CAWSMGPYQPQHF.

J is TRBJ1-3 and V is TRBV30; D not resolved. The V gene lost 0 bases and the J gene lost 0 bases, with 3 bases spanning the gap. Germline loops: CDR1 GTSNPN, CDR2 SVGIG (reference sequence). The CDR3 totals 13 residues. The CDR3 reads CAWSVDSGNTIYF. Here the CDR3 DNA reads TGTGCCTGGAGTGTGGACTCTGGAAACACCATATATTTT.

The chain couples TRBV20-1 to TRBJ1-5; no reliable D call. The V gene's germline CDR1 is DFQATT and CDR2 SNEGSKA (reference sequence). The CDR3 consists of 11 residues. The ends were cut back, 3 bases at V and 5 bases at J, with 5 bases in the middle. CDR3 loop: CSASTDQPQHF. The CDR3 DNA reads TGCAGTGCTAGTACAGATCAGCCCCAGCATTTT.